This T cell receptor (beta chain) was sequenced for a study of cytomegalovirus exposure and HLA in healthy donors. Overall study findings and caveats: For cytomegalovirus status, the classifier reportedly gave diagnoses with high specificity and sensitivity.

The PCR ran on 60 Vbeta and 13 Jbeta primers. The table came from immunoSEQ multiplex PCR; TCRdb's copy has only in-frame clones and leaves some out. The sample lists 130,000 or so clones; around 86% were seen once. Concerning this clone itself: Its antigen is not known.

This CDR3 spans 14 amino acids. Germline V gives CDR1 MNHEY, CDR2 SVGAGI. The V end was cut by 5 bases, the J end by 5 bases, with 12 bases between. Sequencing was done on a sample of PBMCs. This TCR came from a man aged 25-45 years in good health and CMV-seronegative. J is TRBJ2-2 and V is TRBV6-5, with D possibly being TRBD1 (5 bases). CDR3: CASSPQGATGELFF. CDR3 DNA: TGTGCCAGCAGTCCCCAAGGGGCAACCGGGGAGCTGTTTTTT.